This T cell receptor beta chain was documented in a study of T cells after yellow fever vaccination. Across the whole study: Those fractions that held only low numbers of cells were prepared using the SMART-Seq v4 Ultra Low Input RNA kit. Study-wide findings and caveats: Reappearance after the booster was seen for most primary-vaccination clones, at 95% to 98% CD4 and roughly 90% CD8.

UMIs and a universal primer site were added when TCR cDNA was made by 5'RACE template switching. Via MiXCR, TCRdb re-called the 5' RACE reads, giving one row per CDR3 protein. The table includes 150,000 or so distinct CDR3 sequences, under 7% detected once. This clonotype was counted at least ten times. No antigen is known for it. This CDR3 has 15 residues. Germline lookup yields CDR1 SGHRS and CDR2 YFSETQ. Trimming cost V 4 bases and J 3 bases, with 14 bases left between them. Source: CD4+ T cells sorted from PBMCs, taken 10 days after the yellow fever booster vaccination. The chain combines TRBV5-1 with TRBJ1-3, with D possibly matching TRBD1 (5 bases). The source is a man aged 25-40 years who received the YFV17D yellow fever vaccine. CDR3 bases: TGCGCCAGCAGCACAGGAGGGACTGATGGAAACACCATATATTTT. As protein: CASSTGGTDGNTIYF.